The text below deals with one TCR beta chain. Germline CDR1 LNHNV, CDR2 YYDKDF (reference sequence). The CDR3 is 13 residues long. Deletions cut 0 bases from V and 6 bases from J, with 9 bases between. The data originate from a study of blood T cell repertoires in COVID-19. For the study at large: Sites across the United States, Italy and Spain contributed samples from acute and convalescent COVID-19.

Original methodology: Amplification from reference gene primers served as the basis for estimated nucleated cell counts. Profiled with immunoSEQ multiplex PCR; TCRdb holds only in-frame clones, not every one. V, J and clone size are those of that table, while D and trimming were read from the DNA. The data show around 140,000 clones, 80% to 90% seen once. The TCR sequence derives from a man aged 45-65 years with active or convalescent COVID-19. Source material: peripheral blood. This chain joins TRBV15 and TRBJ2-7, with D tentatively TRBD2 (6 bases). CDR3 sequence: CATSRDSGGEQYF. CDR3 nucleotides: TGTGCCACCAGCAGAGATTCCGGGGGCGAGCAGTACTTC.